The sample holds many counts of the clone carrying this T cell receptor beta chain. This record comes from a study of regulatory T cells in long-lasting Graves disease. With iRepertoire HTBI primers and Arm-PCR of CDR3 regions, TCR beta libraries were built. TCRdb reprocessed the multiplex PCR reads via MiXCR and lists one record per CDR3 protein. The sample consists of some 400,000 distinct CDR3 sequences, about 15% of them appearing once. CDR3 length equals 15 residues. Looked up from germline, CDR1 is SNHLY and CDR2 is FYNNEI. Trimming took 6 bases from V and 0 from J; bases not matched to a gene: 3. The time point: newly diagnosed GD, antithyroid drugs for less than 3 months. Making the TCR library involved RNA that had been extracted from PBMCs. These data are also associated with another study on T cells in Graves' hyperthyroidism and ophthalmopathy. From that report: In the blood, most expanded thyroid clonotypes above 0.001 appeared as well.

The material sequenced was peripheral blood mononuclear cells (PBMCs), taken at new diagnosis, from a patient treated with antithyroid drugs. This TCR came from a woman in her twenties or thirties with Graves disease. This chain uses TRBV2 with TRBJ2-5, with TRBD1 identical over 11 bases. The DNA of the CDR3 is TGTGCCAGCAGCCGGGACAGGGGGTACCAAGAGACCCAGTACTTC. Protein sequence: CASSRDRGYQETQYF.